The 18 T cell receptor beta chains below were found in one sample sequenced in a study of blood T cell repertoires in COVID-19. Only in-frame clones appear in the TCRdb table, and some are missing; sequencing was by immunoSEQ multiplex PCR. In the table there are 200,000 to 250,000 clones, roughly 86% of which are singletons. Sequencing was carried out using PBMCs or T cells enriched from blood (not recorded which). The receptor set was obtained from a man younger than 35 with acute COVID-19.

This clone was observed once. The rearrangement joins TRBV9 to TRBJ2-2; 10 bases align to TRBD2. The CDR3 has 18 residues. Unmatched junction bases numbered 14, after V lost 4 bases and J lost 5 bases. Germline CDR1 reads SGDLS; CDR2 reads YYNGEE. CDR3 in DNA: TGTGCCAGCAGCTCGACGCCATCTAGCGGGAGTTGGACCGGGGAGCTGTTTTTT. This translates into CASSSTPSSGSWTGELFF.

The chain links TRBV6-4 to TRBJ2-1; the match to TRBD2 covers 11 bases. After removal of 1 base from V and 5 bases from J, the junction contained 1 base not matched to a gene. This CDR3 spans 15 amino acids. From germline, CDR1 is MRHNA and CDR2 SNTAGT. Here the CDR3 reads CASSDLAGGHNEQFF. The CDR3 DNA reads TGTGCCAGCAGTGACTTAGCGGGAGGGCACAATGAGCAGTTCTTC.

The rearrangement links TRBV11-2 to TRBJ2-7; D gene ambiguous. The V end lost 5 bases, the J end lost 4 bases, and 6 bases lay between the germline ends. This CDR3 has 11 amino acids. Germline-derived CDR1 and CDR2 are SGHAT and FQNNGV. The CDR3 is CASSRNYEQYF. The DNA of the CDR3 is TGTGCCAGCAGCCGTAATTACGAGCAGTACTTC.

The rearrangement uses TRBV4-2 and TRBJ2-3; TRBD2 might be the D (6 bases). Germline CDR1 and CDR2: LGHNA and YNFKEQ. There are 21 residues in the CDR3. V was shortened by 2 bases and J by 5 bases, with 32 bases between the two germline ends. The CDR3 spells CASSQQLPTFIGGGVGDTQYF. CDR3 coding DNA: TGTGCCAGCAGCCAACAGCTTCCAACTTTTATTGGAGGAGGGGTCGGAGATACGCAGTATTTT.

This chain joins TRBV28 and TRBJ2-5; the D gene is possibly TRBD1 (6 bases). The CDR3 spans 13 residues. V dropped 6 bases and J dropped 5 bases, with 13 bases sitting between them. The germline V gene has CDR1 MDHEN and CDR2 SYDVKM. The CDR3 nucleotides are TGTGCCAGCAGCCCCGGGCAGGGGGAGACCCAGTACTTC. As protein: CASSPGQGETQYF.

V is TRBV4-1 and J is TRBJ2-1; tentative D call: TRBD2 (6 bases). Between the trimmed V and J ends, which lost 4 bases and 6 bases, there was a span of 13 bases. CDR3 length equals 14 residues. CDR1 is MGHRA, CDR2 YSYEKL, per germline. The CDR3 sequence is CASSRVGEANEQFF. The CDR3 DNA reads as TGCGCCAGCAGCCGTGTTGGGGAGGCCAATGAGCAGTTCTTC.

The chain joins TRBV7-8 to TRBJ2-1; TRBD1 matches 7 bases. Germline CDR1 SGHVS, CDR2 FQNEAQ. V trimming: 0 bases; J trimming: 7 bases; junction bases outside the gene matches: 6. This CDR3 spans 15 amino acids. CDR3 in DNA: TGTGCCAGCAGCTTAGCGGGACAGTACGTAAATGAGCAGTTCTTC. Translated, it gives CASSLAGQYVNEQFF.

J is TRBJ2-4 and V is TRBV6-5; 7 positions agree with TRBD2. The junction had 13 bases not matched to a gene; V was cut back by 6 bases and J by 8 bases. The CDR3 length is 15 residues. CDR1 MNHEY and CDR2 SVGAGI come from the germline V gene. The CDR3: CASSPHGEGLHIQYF. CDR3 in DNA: TGTGCCAGCAGCCCCCACGGGGAGGGTCTACACATTCAGTACTTC.

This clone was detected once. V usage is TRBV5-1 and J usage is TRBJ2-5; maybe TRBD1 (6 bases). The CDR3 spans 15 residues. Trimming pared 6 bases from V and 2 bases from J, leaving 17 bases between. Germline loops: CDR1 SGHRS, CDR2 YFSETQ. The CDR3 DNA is TGCGCCAGCACCCGTGCAGGGGCCCTGCAAGAGACCCAGTACTTC. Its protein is CASTRAGALQETQYF.

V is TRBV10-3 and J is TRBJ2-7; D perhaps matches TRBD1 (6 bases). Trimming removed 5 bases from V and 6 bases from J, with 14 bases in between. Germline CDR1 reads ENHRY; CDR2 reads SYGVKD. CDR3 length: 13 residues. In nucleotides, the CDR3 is TGTGCCATCAGTACGGACAGCTACGGCGAGCAGTACTTC. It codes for CAISTDSYGEQYF.

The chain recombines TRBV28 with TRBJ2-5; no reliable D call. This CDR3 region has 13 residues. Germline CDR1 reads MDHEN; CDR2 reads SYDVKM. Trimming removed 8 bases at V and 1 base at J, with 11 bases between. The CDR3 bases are TGTGCCAGCGTTCCGAGTTTCCAAGAGACCCAGTACTTC. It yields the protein CASVPSFQETQYF.

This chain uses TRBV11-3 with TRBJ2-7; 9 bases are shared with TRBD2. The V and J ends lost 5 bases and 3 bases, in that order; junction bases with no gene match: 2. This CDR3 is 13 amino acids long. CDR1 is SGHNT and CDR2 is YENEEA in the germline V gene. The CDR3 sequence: CASSQRGDYEQYF. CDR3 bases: TGTGCCAGCAGCCAGCGGGGGGACTACGAGCAGTACTTC.

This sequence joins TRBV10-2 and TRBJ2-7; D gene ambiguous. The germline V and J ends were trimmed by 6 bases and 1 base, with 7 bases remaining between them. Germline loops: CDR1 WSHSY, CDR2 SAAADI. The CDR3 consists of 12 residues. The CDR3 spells CASRDLSYEQYF. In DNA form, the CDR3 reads TGCGCCAGCAGAGACTTATCCTACGAGCAGTACTTC.

CDR3 DNA sequence: TGTGCCAGCAGCTTAAGCGGGCCAGGCTACGAGCAGTACTTC. It codes for CASSLSGPGYEQYF. The V gene is TRBV11-1, the J gene TRBJ2-7; weak D call: TRBD2 (6 bases). Between the trimmed V and J ends, which lost 2 bases and 3 bases, there was a span of 11 bases. This CDR3 region has 14 residues. Looked up from germline, CDR1 is SGHAT and CDR2 is FQDESV (reference sequence).

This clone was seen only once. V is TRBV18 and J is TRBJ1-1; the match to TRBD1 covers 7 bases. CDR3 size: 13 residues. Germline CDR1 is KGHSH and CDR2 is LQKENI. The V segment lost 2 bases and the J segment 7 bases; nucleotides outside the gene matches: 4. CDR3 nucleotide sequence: TGTGCCAGCTCACCAGCGGACAGGCGTGAAGCTTTCTTT. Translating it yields CASSPADRREAFF.

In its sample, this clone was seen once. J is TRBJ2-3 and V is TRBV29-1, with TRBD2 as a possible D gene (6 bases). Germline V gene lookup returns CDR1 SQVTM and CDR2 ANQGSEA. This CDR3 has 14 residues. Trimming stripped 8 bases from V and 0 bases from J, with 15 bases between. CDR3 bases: TGCAGCTCCGAAGGGGCGGGAAGCACAGATACGCAGTATTTT. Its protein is CSSEGAGSTDTQYF.

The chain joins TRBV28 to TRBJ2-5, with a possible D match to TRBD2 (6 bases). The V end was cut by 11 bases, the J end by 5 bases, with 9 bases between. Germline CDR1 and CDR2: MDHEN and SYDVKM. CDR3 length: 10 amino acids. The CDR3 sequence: CASSGETQYF. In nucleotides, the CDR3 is TGTGCCTCAAGCGGGGAGACCCAGTACTTC.

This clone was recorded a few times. DNA of the CDR3: TGCGCCAGCAGCCAAGATCGCCAGGGGGCTTACTATGGCTACACCTTC. It encodes CASSQDRQGAYYGYTF. The chain recombines TRBV4-3 with TRBJ1-2; TRBD1 aligns across 8 bases. This CDR3 is 16 amino acids long. J gave up 3 bases and V 0 bases, and 6 bases lay outside the gene matches. The germline V gene encodes CDR1 LGHNA and CDR2 YSLEER.